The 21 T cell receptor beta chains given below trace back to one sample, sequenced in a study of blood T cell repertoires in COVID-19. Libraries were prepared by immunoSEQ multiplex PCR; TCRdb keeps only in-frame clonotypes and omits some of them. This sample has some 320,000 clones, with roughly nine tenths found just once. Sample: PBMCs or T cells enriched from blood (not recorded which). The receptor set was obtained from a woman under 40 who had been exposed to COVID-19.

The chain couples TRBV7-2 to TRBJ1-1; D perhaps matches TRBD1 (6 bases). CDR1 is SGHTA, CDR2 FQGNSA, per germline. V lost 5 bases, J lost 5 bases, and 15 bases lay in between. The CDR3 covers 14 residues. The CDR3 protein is CASSPRGPGTEAFF. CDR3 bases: TGTGCCAGCAGCCCCAGGGGCCCGGGAACTGAAGCTTTCTTT.

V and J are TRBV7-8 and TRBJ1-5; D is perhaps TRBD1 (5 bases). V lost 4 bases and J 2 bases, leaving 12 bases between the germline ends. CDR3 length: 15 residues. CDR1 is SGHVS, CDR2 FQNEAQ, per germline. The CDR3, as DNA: TGTGCCAGCAGCTCTGGGGCGTCCCGCAATCAGCCCCAGCATTTT. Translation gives CASSSGASRNQPQHF.

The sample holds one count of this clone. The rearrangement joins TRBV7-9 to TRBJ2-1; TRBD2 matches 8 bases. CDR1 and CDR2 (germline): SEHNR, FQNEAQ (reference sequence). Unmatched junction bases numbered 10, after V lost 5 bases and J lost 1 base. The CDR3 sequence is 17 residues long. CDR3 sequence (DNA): TGTGCCAGCAGCATAACGCGGGGGGCCGGTTCCTACAATGAGCAGTTCTTC. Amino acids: CASSITRGAGSYNEQFF. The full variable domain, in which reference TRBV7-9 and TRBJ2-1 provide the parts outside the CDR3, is DTGVSQNPRHKITKRGQNVTFRCDPISEHNRLYWYRQTLGQGPEFLTYFQNEAQLEKSRLLSDRFSAERPKGSFSTLEIQRTEQGDSAMYLCASSITRGAGSYNEQFFGPGTRLTVL.

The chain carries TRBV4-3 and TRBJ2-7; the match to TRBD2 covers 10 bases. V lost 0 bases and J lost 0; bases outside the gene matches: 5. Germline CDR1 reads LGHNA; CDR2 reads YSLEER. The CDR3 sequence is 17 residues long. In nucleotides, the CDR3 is TGCGCCAGCAGCCAAGATCCCAGCGGGGGGGCCTCCTACGAGCAGTACTTC. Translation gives CASSQDPSGGASYEQYF.

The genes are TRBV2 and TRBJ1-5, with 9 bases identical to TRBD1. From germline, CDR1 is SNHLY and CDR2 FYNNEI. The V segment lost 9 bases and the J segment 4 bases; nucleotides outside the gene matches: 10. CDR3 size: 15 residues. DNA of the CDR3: TGTGCCAGTAGTAAGGGACAGGGCGATAATCAGCCCCAGCATTTT. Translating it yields CASSKGQGDNQPQHF.

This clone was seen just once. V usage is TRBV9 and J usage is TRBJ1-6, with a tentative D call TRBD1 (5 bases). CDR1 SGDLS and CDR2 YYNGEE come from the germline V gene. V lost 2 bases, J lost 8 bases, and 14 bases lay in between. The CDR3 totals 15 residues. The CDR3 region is CASSVKPGLDSPLHF. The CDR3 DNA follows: TGTGCCAGCAGCGTCAAGCCAGGGTTGGATTCACCCCTCCACTTT.

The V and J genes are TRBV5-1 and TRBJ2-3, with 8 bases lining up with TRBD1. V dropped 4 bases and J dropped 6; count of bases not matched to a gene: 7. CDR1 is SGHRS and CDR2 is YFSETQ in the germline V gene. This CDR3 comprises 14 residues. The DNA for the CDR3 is TGCGCCAGCAGCCGCCCGGACAGGGCTGATACGCAGTATTTT. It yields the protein CASSRPDRADTQYF.

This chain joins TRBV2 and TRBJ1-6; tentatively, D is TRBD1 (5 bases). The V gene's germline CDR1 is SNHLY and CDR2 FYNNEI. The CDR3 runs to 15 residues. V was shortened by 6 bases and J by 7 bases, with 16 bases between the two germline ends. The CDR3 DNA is TGTGCCAGCAGCCTCCGCGCAGGGAGGAATTCACCCCTCCACTTT. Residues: CASSLRAGRNSPLHF.

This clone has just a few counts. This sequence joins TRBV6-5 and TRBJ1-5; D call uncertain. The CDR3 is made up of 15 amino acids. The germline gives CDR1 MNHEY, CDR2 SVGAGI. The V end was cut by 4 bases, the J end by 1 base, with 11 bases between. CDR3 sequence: CASSSRGLSNQPQHF. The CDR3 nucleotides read TGTGCCAGCAGTTCGCGCGGTTTGAGCAATCAGCCCCAGCATTTT.

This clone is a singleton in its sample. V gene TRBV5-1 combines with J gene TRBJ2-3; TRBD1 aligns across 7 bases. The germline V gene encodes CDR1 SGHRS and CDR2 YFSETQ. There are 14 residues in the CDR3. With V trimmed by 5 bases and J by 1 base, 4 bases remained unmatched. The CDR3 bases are TGCGCCAGCAGAACCGGGACAGGCACAGATACGCAGTATTTT. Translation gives CASRTGTGTDTQYF.

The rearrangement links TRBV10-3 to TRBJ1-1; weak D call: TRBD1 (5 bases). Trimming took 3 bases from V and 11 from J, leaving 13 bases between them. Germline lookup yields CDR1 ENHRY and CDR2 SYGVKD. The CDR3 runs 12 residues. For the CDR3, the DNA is TGTGCCATCAGTGATCCAGGGTTGCAGGCTTTCTTT. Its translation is CAISDPGLQAFF.

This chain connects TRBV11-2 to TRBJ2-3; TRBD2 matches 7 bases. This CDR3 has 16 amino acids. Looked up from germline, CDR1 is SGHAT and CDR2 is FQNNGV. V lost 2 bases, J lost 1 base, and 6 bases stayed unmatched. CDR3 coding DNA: TGTGCCAGCAGCTTACAGGGCGGGGGTCGCACAGATACGCAGTATTTT. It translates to CASSLQGGGRTDTQYF.

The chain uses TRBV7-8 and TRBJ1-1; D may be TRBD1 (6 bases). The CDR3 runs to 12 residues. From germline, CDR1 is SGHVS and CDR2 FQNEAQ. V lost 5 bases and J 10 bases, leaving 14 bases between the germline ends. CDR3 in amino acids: CASSPVQGLAFF. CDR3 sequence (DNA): TGTGCCAGCAGCCCGGTACAGGGTTTAGCTTTCTTT.

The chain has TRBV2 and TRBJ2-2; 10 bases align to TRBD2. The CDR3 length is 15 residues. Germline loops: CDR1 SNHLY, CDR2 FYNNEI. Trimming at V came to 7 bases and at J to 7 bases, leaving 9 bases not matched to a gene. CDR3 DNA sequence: TGTGCCAGCAATAGAGCGGGGGGGCCCGTCGGGGAGCTGTTTTTT. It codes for CASNRAGGPVGELFF.

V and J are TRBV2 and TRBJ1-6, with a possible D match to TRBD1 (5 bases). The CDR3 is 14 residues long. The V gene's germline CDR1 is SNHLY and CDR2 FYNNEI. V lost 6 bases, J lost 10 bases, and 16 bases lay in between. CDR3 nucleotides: TGTGCCAGCAGCTGGGACCCACGGGGGTCACCCCTCCACTTT. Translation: CASSWDPRGSPLHF.

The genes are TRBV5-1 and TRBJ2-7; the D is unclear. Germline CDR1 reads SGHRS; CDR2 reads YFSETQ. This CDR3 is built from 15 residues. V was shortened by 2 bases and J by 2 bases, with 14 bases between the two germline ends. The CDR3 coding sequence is TGCGCCAGCAGCTTTGCTAGGAAGCCTCCCTACGAGCAGTACTTC. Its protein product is CASSFARKPPYEQYF.

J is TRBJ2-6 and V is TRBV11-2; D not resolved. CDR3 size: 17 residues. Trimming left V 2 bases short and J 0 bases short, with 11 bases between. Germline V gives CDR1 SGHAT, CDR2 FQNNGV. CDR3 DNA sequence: TGTGCCAGCAGCTTATTATCGGAGTTCTCTGGGGCCAACGTCCTGACTTTC. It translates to CASSLLSEFSGANVLTF.

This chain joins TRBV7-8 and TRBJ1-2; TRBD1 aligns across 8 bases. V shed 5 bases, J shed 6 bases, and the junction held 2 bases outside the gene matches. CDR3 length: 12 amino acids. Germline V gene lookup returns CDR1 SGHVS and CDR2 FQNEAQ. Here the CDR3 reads CASSLDRDGYTF. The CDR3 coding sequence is TGTGCCAGCAGCCTGGACAGGGATGGCTACACCTTC. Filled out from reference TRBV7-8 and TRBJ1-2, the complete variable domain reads GAGVSQSPRYKVAKRGQDVALRCDPISGHVSLFWYQQALGQGPEFLTYFQNEAQLDKSGLPSDRFFAERPEGSVSTLKIQRTQQEDSAVYLCASSLDRDGYTFGSGTRLTVV.

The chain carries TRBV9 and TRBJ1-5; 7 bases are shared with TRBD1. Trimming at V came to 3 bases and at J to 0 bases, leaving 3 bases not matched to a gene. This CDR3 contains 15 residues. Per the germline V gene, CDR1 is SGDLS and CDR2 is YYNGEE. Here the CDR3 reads CASSEQGFSNQPQHF. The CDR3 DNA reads TGTGCCAGCAGCGAACAGGGGTTTAGCAATCAGCCCCAGCATTTT.

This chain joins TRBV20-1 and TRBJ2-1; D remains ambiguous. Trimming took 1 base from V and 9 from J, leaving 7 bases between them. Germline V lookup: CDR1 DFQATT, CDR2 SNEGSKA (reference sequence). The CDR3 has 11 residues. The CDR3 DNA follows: TGCAGTGCTAGAGTCGGTGGTGAGCAGTTCTTC. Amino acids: CSARVGGEQFF.

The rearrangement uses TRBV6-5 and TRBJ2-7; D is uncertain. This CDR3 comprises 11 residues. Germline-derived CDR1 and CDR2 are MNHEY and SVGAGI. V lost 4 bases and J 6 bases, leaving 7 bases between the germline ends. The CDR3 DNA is TGTGCCAGCAGTTCCCCCCTCGAGCAGTACTTC. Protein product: CASSSPLEQYF.